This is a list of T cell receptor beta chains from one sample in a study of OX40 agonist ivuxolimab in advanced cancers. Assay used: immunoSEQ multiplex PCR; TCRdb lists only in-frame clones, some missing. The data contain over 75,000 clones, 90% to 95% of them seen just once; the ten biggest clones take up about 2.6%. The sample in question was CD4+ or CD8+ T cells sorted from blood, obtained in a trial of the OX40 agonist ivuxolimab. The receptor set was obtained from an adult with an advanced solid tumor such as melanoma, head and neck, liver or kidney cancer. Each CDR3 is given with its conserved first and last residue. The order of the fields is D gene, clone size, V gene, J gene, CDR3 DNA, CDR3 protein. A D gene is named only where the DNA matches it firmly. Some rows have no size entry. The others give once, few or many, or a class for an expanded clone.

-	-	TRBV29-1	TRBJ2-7	TGCAGCGTTTTCTTATACTCCTACGAGCAGTACTTC	CSVFLYSYEQYF
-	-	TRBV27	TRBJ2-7	TGTGCCAGCAGTTTAAGAGAGGGCTACGAGCAGTACTTC	CASSLREGYEQYF
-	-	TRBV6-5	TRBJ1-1	TGTGCCAGCAGTCCGGGAATCACTGGGCTTGGAGCTTTCTTT	CASSPGITGLGAFF
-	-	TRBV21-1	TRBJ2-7	TGTGCCAGCAGCAAAGTGTGGGCCGACTACGAGCAGTACTTC	CASSKVWADYEQYF
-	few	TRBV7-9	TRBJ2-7	TGTGCCAGCAGCTCCGCCAAATCCTACGAGCAGTACTTC	CASSSAKSYEQYF
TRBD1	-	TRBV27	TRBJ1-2	TGTGCCAGCAGTCAGGGGGACCACCGGGGCTATGGCTACACCTTC	CASSQGDHRGYGYTF
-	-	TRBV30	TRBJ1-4	TGTGCCGGCAGGGGCGAAAAACTGTTTTTT	CAGRGEKLFF
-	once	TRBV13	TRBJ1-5	TGTGCCAGCAGCTTAGGAACCCGCAATCAGCCCCAGCATTTT	CASSLGTRNQPQHF
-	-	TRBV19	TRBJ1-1	TGTGCCAGTAGTTCATGGGACACTGAAGCTTTCTTT	CASSSWDTEAFF
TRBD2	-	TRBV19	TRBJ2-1	TGTGCCAGTAGCCTGACTAGCGGGAGCAATTCCTACAATGAGCAGTTCTTC	CASSLTSGSNSYNEQFF